The present entry profiles one TCR beta chain with its context. Its antigen remains undetermined. Base quality data are lacking; no much larger clone is found one base away. The goal of deep resolution MiSeq sequencing was a depth between 1 in 1 million and 1 in 200,000 T cells, and coverage averaged 10x per clonotype. TCR beta libraries were generated with the immunoSEQ hsTCRB Kit. Per the original workflow: Data were analyzed with ImmunoSEQ Data Assistant and ImmunoSEQ Analyzer, with V, D and J genes assigned per IMGT definitions. Clonality, with values ranging from 0 to 1, was calculated as one minus the normalized Shannon entropy of productive rearrangement frequencies. Only overrepresented clonotypes making up at least 0.05% of each patient's repertoire were included in the public clonotype analysis. Thirteen age-matched healthy donor repertoires from immuneACCESS served as clonality controls. TCRdb stores this immuneACCESS table with in-frame sequences only. Part of the clones is absent; in the studies checked, under half of the shortfall reflects unresolved V genes, and no reason is known for the rest. D and trimming come from the DNA, and the V and J calls and clone size come from that table. The sample contains about 21,000 clones, 74% of them found a single time. The ten biggest clones cover about 26% of the sample.

V is shortened by 4 bases, J by 9 bases, and the region joining them spans 14 bases. For CDR1 and CDR2, the germline V gene lists SGDLS and YYNGEE. From the cysteine up to the phenylalanine, the CDR3 has a length of 13 residues. Of the read, only the CDR3 DNA is kept; its 39 bases are in frame from base 1. The data were obtained in a study of cytotoxic CD8 clonotypes in ibrutinib-treated CLL (dated by TCRdb to about 2021). With respect to the entire study: The cohort had 11 relapsed/refractory and roughly 14 treatment-naive patients; 17 to 18 were IGHV unmutated. Cryopreserved peripheral blood mononuclear cells were obtained before treatment, at response, and at either sustained remission or disease progression. Longitudinal samples were obtainable from about 30% of the roughly 90 participants in the trial. Response samples were obtained after a median of 12 months of treatment, with a range of roughly 6 to 36 months. Responses were partial in 25 or so patients and complete in 2; after median around 65 months follow-up, some 15 stayed in remission and 12 progressed. An average of roughly 270,000 productive templates and tens of thousands of productive rearrangements was obtained per sample.

For TCR beta library preparation, roughly 2 micrograms of genomic DNA were extracted from the cryopreserved PBMCs. Longitudinal blood samples from CLL patients receiving ibrutinib monotherapy were subjected to high-throughput TCR beta sequencing. The patients took part in an open-label, single-center phase 2 trial of ibrutinib monotherapy. Study-wide findings and limitations: Lymph node repertoires were not examined, and the timing of sampling was not matched between patients in sustained remission and those whose disease progressed. Baseline clonality was found to be higher than that of age-matched healthy donors and was strongly correlated with circulating CD8+ T-cell counts. Public clonotypes were rare and either contracted or stayed stable during treatment, and the rise in clonality at ibrutinib response reflected the expansion of private clonotypes. Clonality rose at ibrutinib response, remained stable during sustained remission, and dropped back toward baseline at progression.

The source of this sequence is a human donor with chronic lymphocytic leukemia. The sample consisted of PBMCs, taken before ibrutinib treatment. The rearrangement combines TRBV9 with TRBJ2-1, with the D gene not clear enough to name. Here is the DNA: TGTGCCAGCAGCCGAGACGGTTATGTTGAGCAGTTCTTC. This sequence encodes CASSRDGYVEQFF. Supplemented by the reference TRBV9 and TRBJ2-1 proteins around the CDR3, the complete variable domain is DSGVTQTPKHLITATGQRVTLRCSPRSGDLSVYWYQQSLDQGLQFLIQYYNGEERAKGNILERFSAQQFPDLHSELNLSSLELGDSALYFCASSRDGYVEQFFGPGTRLTVL.